This paragraph covers one T cell receptor (beta chain) sequence. The antigen is unknown. The data belong to a study of blood T cells in healthy people across ages. A sample-barcoded 5' primer and a J-beta primer mix were used in a second PCR of about 7 to 12 cycles. All cDNA molecules were each tagged by a template-switch adaptor with 12 random nucleotides. One entry per CDR3 protein results from TCRdb running MiXCR on the 5' RACE reads. This sample has around 2 million distinct CDR3 sequences, with about 39% found just once. Study results and caveats: Correlation between TCR beta diversity and naive T cell percentage was strong.

Germline assignment: CDR1 DFQATT and CDR2 SNEGSKA (reference sequence). The CDR3 runs 11 residues. Germline trimming cut 6 bases from V and 11 bases from J; bases unmatched to any gene: 7. This clonotype was obtained from a human donor in good health. The sample was blood. V and J are TRBV20-1 and TRBJ2-1, with 7 bases identical to TRBD2. CDR3 sequence: CSARRGEQQFF. The CDR3 region has the DNA TGCAGTGCCCGACGGGGGGAACAGCAGTTCTTC.